This TCR beta chain appears in the sequencing data of a study of brain T cells in children with intractable seizures. The method was immunoSEQ multiplex PCR; TCRdb's version includes in-frame clones alone and lacks a portion of them. The sample shows some 76,000 clones, about 93% of them seen only once. This clone was picked up a small number of times. The V gene end was trimmed by 7 bases and the J gene end by 2 bases; junction bases not matched to a gene: 8. CDR1 and CDR2 from the germline V gene are LNHDA and SQIVND (reference sequence). The CDR3 totals 14 residues. The sequencing here drew on peripheral blood, taken at surgery. The chain joins TRBV19 to TRBJ2-7; TRBD1 matches at 7 bases. This receptor was obtained from a boy under two years old with tuberous sclerosis and intractable seizures. Written as DNA, the CDR3 is TGTGCCAGTACCCAGACAGGGAACCCCTACGAGCAGTACTTC. This gives the protein CASTQTGNPYEQYF.